This passage covers 30 T cell receptor beta chains from one sample sequenced in a study of CD8+ T cells in alopecia areata. TCR sequencing used cDNA made by reverse transcription of extracted RNA. TCRdb keeps only in-frame clones here, not all; method: immunoSEQ multiplex PCR. Of approximately 210,000 clones in the sample, less than 65% are singletons; the top ten hold around 4.3%. Treatment noted: oral pan-JAK inhibitor, 5-10 mg twice daily. Sequenced material: CD4+ T cells sorted from blood, taken at week 4, from a patient treated with tofacitinib. These receptors were collected from a human donor with alopecia areata.

The chain combines TRBV28 with TRBJ2-1; D ambiguous. Germline-derived CDR1 and CDR2 are MDHEN and SYDVKM. CDR3 length equals 14 residues. V lost 5 bases to trimming and J lost 7 bases, with 15 bases between them. The CDR3 region is CASSAPGPTNEQFF. CDR3 DNA: TGTGCCAGCAGTGCGCCCGGACCGACGAATGAGCAGTTCTTC.

This clone was counted between two and nine times. Other DNA sequences of this sample code for an identical CDR3. The chain recombines TRBV5-1 with TRBJ2-5; D not resolved. The germline gives CDR1 SGHRS, CDR2 YFSETQ. The length of the CDR3 is 12 residues. V lost 0 bases to trimming and J lost 3 bases, with 3 bases between them. This CDR3 is CASSLGEETQYF. DNA for the CDR3: TGCGCCAGCAGCTTGGGGGAAGAGACCCAGTACTTC.

J is TRBJ1-6 and V is TRBV5-4; 9 bases are a match to TRBD1. The CDR3 is made up of 14 amino acids. In germline, CDR1 is SGHNT, CDR2 YYREEE (reference sequence). V lost 5 bases, J lost 6 bases, and 3 bases stayed unmatched. Here the CDR3 DNA reads TGTGCCAGCAGTTCGGACAGGGGTAATTCACCCCTCCACTTT. Translating it yields CASSSDRGNSPLHF.

This clone has just a few counts. V usage is TRBV7-2 and J usage is TRBJ2-1, with D perhaps given as TRBD1 or TRBD2 (6 bases each). The CDR3 has 14 amino acids. V was shortened by 5 bases and J by 1 base, with 9 bases between the two germline ends. Germline V gene data show CDR1 as SGHTA and CDR2 as FQGNSA. The CDR3 DNA sequence: TGTGCCAGCAGCCAAGGGGGGTCCTACAATGAGCAGTTCTTC. This gives the protein CASSQGGSYNEQFF.

The chain combines TRBV9 with TRBJ2-2; the match to TRBD2 covers 10 bases. The CDR3 sequence is 15 residues long. CDR1 and CDR2 (germline): SGDLS, YYNGEE. Unmatched junction bases numbered 3, after V lost 3 bases and J lost 4 bases. The CDR3 bases are TGTGCCAGCAGCGAGCGGGGGGGTATCACCGGGGAGCTGTTTTTT. It is translated as CASSERGGITGELFF. The whole variable domain, filled in from reference TRBV9 and TRBJ2-2, reads DSGVTQTPKHLITATGQRVTLRCSPRSGDLSVYWYQQSLDQGLQFLIQYYNGEERAKGNILERFSAQQFPDLHSELNLSSLELGDSALYFCASSERGGITGELFFGEGSRLTVL.

The gene calls are TRBV4-2 and TRBJ1-5, with 7 bases identical to TRBD1. Germline V gene data show CDR1 as LGHNA and CDR2 as YNFKEQ. The CDR3 length is 17 residues. Losses at the gene ends were 5 bases for V and 0 bases for J; bases not matched to a gene: 10. CDR3: CASSGRDRRGSNQPQHF. DNA of the CDR3: TGTGCCAGCAGCGGCCGGGACAGAAGAGGTAGCAATCAGCCCCAGCATTTT.

V and J are TRBV27 and TRBJ1-2, with 7 bases identical to TRBD1. CDR1 and CDR2 from the germline V gene are MNHEY and SMNVEV (reference sequence). V was clipped by 1 base and J by 6 bases; unmatched bases: 2. CDR3 size: 13 residues. The CDR3 DNA reads as TGTGCCAGCAGTTTATTCAGGGGGAATGGCTACACCTTC. Residues: CASSLFRGNGYTF.

Turning to this clone: At one boundary the junction diverges from the germline segment, which might be a read error. This chain links TRBV7-7 with TRBJ2-6; D not resolved. The CDR3 has 15 amino acids. Looked up from germline, CDR1 is SSHAT and CDR2 is FNYEAQ (reference sequence). CDR3 coding DNA: TGTGCTAGCAGCCCAGACTTCTCTGGGGCCAACGTCCTGACTTTC. Translation: CASSPDFSGANVLTF.

The chain couples TRBV15 to TRBJ1-1, with a tentative D call TRBD1 (5 bases). V dropped 8 bases and J dropped 2 bases, with 15 bases sitting between them. This CDR3 has 14 residues. In germline, CDR1 is LNHNV, CDR2 YYDKDF (reference sequence). The CDR3 reads CATRSGQGNTEAFF. CDR3 sequence (DNA): TGTGCCACCCGTAGTGGGCAGGGTAACACTGAAGCTTTCTTT.

V and J are TRBV4-1 and TRBJ1-5, with D perhaps matching TRBD1 (5 bases). Germline values: CDR1 MGHRA, CDR2 YSYEKL. The CDR3 is 13 residues long. V gave up 1 base and J gave up 7 bases, with 8 bases separating them. The CDR3 loop reads CASSQAGGQPQHF. The DNA of the CDR3 is TGCGCCAGCAGCCAAGCTGGGGGGCAGCCCCAGCATTTT.

The CDR3 spells CASSQAYETQYF. The CDR3, as DNA: TGCGCCAGCAGCCAAGCGTATGAGACCCAGTACTTC. The chain combines TRBV4-1 with TRBJ2-5; D remains unclear. V lost 1 base to trimming and J lost 5 bases, with 5 bases between them. The length of the CDR3 is 12 residues. Per the germline V gene, CDR1 is MGHRA and CDR2 is YSYEKL.

V is TRBV9 and J is TRBJ1-1; D call uncertain. Germline V gene sequence: CDR1 SGDLS, CDR2 YYNGEE. This CDR3 region has 16 residues. V was trimmed by 4 bases and J by 0 bases, leaving 16 bases between them. The CDR3 loop reads CASSLDIPVVNTEAFF. The CDR3 bases are TGTGCCAGCAGCTTAGACATCCCGGTGGTGAACACTGAAGCTTTCTTT.

V gene TRBV5-6 combines with J gene TRBJ1-5; TRBD1 matches at 7 bases. Germline V CDR1 and CDR2: SGHDT, YYEEEE. The CDR3 length is 14 residues. Unmatched junction bases numbered 4, after V lost 2 bases and J lost 5 bases. The CDR3 reads CASSFRGDYQPQHF. CDR3 nucleotides: TGTGCCAGCAGCTTCAGGGGGGATTATCAGCCCCAGCATTTT.

V is TRBV11-3 and J is TRBJ2-7; 7 bases match TRBD2. With V trimmed by 5 bases and J by 0 bases, 10 bases remained unmatched. This CDR3 has 16 residues. Germline assignment: CDR1 SGHNT and CDR2 YENEEA. CDR3: CASSVSGVLPSYEQYF. The CDR3 nucleotides read TGTGCCAGCAGCGTCAGCGGGGTGCTGCCCTCCTACGAGCAGTACTTC.

A single count supports this clone. This chain links TRBV15 with TRBJ2-1; 7 positions agree with TRBD1. The CDR3 is made up of 15 amino acids. The trim removed 1 base at V and 12 bases at J, leaving 12 bases unmatched. Germline V gene sequence: CDR1 LNHNV, CDR2 YYDKDF (reference sequence). CDR3: CATSRGQGVGLGQFF. CDR3 DNA: TGTGCCACCAGCAGAGGGCAGGGGGTCGGTCTCGGGCAGTTCTTC.

This chain uses TRBV29-1 with TRBJ2-3, with a tentative D call TRBD2 (7 bases). CDR3 size: 15 residues. Looked up from germline, CDR1 is SQVTM and CDR2 is ANQGSEA. Deletions cut 4 bases from V and 0 bases from J, with 14 bases between. The CDR3 here is CSVGGGHLSTDTQYF. The CDR3 bases are TGCAGCGTTGGCGGGGGCCACCTCAGCACAGATACGCAGTATTTT.

In this sample, this clone turned up once. The CDR3 DNA sequence: TGCAGCGTCTCAGAAACCTACAATGAGCAGTTCTTC. The encoded protein is CSVSETYNEQFF. This chain uses TRBV29-1 with TRBJ2-1; no firm D call. The V and J ends lost 6 bases and 2 bases respectively, with 8 bases between them. In germline, CDR1 is SQVTM, CDR2 ANQGSEA. This CDR3 is built from 12 residues.

This clone showed up just a few times. The rearrangement links TRBV7-2 to TRBJ2-3; D may be TRBD2 (6 bases). This CDR3 has 14 amino acids. Trimming stripped 1 base from V and 3 bases from J, with 8 bases between. Germline V gene lookup returns CDR1 SGHTA and CDR2 FQGNSA. DNA for the CDR3: TGTGCCAGCAGCTTAGTACTAGCTACAGATACGCAGTATTTT. Amino acid sequence: CASSLVLATDTQYF.

The chain couples TRBV6-1 to TRBJ1-1, with D uncertain. Deletions cut 5 bases from V and 1 base from J, with 11 bases between. Looked up from germline, CDR1 is MNHNS and CDR2 is SASEGT. This CDR3 spans 14 amino acids. The CDR3 nucleotides read TGTGCCAGCAGTACCCAGAAGGCGAACACTGAAGCTTTCTTT. Translated: CASSTQKANTEAFF.

V and J are TRBV7-2 and TRBJ2-7, with D unresolved. Germline V CDR1 and CDR2: SGHTA, FQGNSA. V was clipped by 4 bases and J by 7 bases, with 8 bases between them. The CDR3 is 11 amino acids. The CDR3 region is CASSSYGEQYF. CDR3 nucleotide sequence: TGTGCCAGCAGCTCCTATGGGGAGCAGTACTTC.

This chain joins TRBV29-1 and TRBJ1-1; D gene uncertain. V lost 4 bases, J lost 6 bases, and 18 bases lay in between. This CDR3 has 14 residues. Germline loops: CDR1 SQVTM, CDR2 ANQGSEA. The CDR3 spells CSVGGGSTGAEAFF. The CDR3, as DNA: TGCAGCGTTGGGGGAGGCAGCACTGGGGCTGAAGCTTTCTTT.

The rearrangement joins TRBV18 to TRBJ1-1; D might be TRBD1 (6 bases). Trimming removed 4 bases from V and 1 base from J, with 10 bases in between. The germline V gene has CDR1 KGHSH and CDR2 LQKENI. This CDR3 has 14 residues. The CDR3 nucleotides read TGTGCCAGCTCACAGGGACAAGAGAACACTGAAGCTTTCTTT. Translation gives CASSQGQENTEAFF.

This sequence joins TRBV6-5 and TRBJ2-1; D perhaps matches TRBD1 (5 bases). CDR1 MNHEY and CDR2 SVGAGI come from the germline V gene. Trimming cost V 4 bases and J 2 bases, with 15 bases left between them. The CDR3 totals 16 residues. CDR3 nucleotide sequence: TGTGCCAGCAGTTTACGAGGACCCAGGGCCTACAATGAGCAGTTCTTC. Residues: CASSLRGPRAYNEQFF.

The genes are TRBV10-3 and TRBJ2-3; TRBD1 matches at 12 bases. This CDR3 has 15 residues. Germline CDR1 reads ENHRY; CDR2 reads SYGVKD. Trimming cost V 10 bases and J 4 bases; bases outside gene matches: 9. The CDR3 DNA is TGTGCCACGGTCCCGGGACAGGGGGCTGCAGATACGCAGTATTTT. Protein: CATVPGQGAADTQYF.

The V gene is TRBV27, the J gene TRBJ1-6; D is uncertain. Trimming removed 5 bases from V and 7 bases from J, with 12 bases in between. Germline V gene lookup returns CDR1 MNHEY and CDR2 SMNVEV (reference sequence). The CDR3 runs 14 residues. CDR3 amino acids: CASSTTVLNSPLHF. CDR3 in DNA: TGTGCCAGCAGTACCACAGTACTCAATTCACCCCTCCACTTT.

The genes are TRBV5-1 and TRBJ1-2; the D gene is possibly TRBD1 (5 bases). This CDR3 has 16 amino acids. CDR1 SGHRS and CDR2 YFSETQ come from the germline V gene. Trimming stripped 4 bases from V and 7 bases from J, with 23 bases between. The CDR3 DNA is TGCGCCAGCAGCCCGAACTTTAGGGGCTGGAATGGTGGCTACACCTTC. Protein: CASSPNFRGWNGGYTF.

The chain is built from TRBV5-1 and TRBJ2-5; either TRBD1 or TRBD2 may supply D (6 bases each). Trimming removed 0 bases from V and 2 bases from J, with 11 bases in between. CDR3 length: 15 amino acids. The germline V gene encodes CDR1 SGHRS and CDR2 YFSETQ. For the CDR3, the DNA is TGCGCCAGCAGCTTGGGGGGGGCCGGTCAAGAGACCCAGTACTTC. It specifies CASSLGGAGQETQYF.

The V gene is TRBV30, the J gene TRBJ1-6, with D unclear. V was clipped by 2 bases and J by 0 bases, with 23 bases between them. Germline CDR1 and CDR2: GTSNPN and SVGIG (reference sequence). This CDR3 contains 20 residues. CDR3 in DNA: TGTGCCTGGAGTACGCCCTTACTTATAGGGCTAAGCTCCTATAATTCACCCCTCCACTTT. It translates to CAWSTPLLIGLSSYNSPLHF. Variable domain in full (rest from reference TRBV30 and TRBJ1-6): SQTIHQWPATLVQPVGSPLSLECTVEGTSNPNLYWYRQAAGRGLQLLFYSVGIGQISSEVPQNLSASRPQDRQFILSSKKLLLSDSGFYLCAWSTPLLIGLSSYNSPLHFGNGTRLTVT.

This clone was seen a few times. The J gene is TRBJ1-5, the V gene TRBV27; no definite D call. This CDR3 region has 14 residues. Germline V gene data show CDR1 as MNHEY and CDR2 as SMNVEV (reference sequence). Trimming stripped 3 bases from V and 3 bases from J, with 9 bases between. This CDR3 is CASSFFGHNQPQHF. CDR3 sequence (DNA): TGTGCCAGCAGTTTTTTCGGCCACAATCAGCCCCAGCATTTT.

This clone was seen only once. The chain employs TRBV30 and TRBJ1-5, with D tentatively TRBD1 (5 bases). CDR1 is GTSNPN, CDR2 SVGIG, per germline (reference sequence). Trimming took off 1 base at V and 7 bases at J, with 14 bases between the two ends. CDR3 size: 14 residues. CDR3 in DNA: TGTGCCTGGAGTGGGACGGGGGACGGCCAGCCCCAGCATTTT. Amino acids: CAWSGTGDGQPQHF.